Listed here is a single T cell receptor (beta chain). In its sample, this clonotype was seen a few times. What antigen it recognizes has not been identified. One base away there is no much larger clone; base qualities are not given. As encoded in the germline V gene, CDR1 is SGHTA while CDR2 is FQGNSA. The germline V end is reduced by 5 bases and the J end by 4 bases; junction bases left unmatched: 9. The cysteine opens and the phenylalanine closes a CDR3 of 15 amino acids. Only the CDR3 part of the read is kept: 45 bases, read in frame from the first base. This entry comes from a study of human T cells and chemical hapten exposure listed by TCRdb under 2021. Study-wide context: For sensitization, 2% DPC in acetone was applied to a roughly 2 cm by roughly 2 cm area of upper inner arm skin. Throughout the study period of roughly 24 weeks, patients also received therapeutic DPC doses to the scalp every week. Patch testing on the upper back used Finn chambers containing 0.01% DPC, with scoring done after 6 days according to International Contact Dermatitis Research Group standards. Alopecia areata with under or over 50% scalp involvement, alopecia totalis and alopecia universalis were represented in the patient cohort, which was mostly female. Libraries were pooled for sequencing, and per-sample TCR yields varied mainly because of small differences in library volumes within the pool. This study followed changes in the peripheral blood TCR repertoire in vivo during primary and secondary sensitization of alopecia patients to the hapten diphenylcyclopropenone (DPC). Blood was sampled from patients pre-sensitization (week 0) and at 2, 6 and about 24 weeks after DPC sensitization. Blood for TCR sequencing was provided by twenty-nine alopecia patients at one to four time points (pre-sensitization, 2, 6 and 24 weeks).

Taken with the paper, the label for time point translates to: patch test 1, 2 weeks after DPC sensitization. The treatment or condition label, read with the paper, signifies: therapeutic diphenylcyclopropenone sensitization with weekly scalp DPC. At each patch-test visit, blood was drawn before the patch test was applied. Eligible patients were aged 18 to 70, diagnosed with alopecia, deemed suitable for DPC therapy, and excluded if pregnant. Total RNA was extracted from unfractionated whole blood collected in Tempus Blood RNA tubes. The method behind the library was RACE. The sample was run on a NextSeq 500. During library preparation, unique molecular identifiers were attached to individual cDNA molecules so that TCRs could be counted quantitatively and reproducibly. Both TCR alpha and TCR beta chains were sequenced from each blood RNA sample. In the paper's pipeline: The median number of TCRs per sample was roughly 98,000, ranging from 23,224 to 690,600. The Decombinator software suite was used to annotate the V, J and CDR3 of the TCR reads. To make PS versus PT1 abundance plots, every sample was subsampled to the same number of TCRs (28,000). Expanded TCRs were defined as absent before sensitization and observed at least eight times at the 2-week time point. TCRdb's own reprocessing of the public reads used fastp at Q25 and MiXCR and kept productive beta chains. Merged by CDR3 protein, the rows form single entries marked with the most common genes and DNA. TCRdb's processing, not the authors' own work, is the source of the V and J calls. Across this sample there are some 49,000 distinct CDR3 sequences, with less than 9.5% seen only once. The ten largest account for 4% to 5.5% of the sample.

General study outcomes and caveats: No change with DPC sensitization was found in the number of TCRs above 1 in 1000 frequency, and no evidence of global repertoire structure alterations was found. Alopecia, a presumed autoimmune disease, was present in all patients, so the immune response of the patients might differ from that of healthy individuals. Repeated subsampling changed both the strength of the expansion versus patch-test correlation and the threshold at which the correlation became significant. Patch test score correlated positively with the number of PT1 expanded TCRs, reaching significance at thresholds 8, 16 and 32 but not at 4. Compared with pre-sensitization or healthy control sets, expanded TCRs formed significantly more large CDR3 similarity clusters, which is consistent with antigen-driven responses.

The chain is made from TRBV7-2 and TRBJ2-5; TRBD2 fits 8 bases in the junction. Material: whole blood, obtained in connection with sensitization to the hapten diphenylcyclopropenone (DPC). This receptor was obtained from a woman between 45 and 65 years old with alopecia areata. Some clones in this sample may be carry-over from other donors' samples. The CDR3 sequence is CASSRTGLGGETQYF. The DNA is TGTGCCAGCAGCCGAACGGGACTAGGAGGAGAGACCCAGTACTTC.